The present entry profiles one TCR beta chain with its context. The data were obtained in a study of technical replicates of blood from several donors. Germline trimming cut 3 bases from V and 2 bases from J; bases unmatched to any gene: 4. Germline loops: CDR1 LGHNT, CDR2 FRNRAP. The CDR3 is made up of 14 amino acids. Repertoires were generated with immunoSEQ multiplex PCR, while TCRdb's copy carries only in-frame clones and drops some. The sample lists 80,000 to 95,000 clones; approximately 95% were seen once. V gene TRBV12-5 combines with J gene TRBJ2-7; TRBD1 matches at 7 bases. The sequenced material came from T cells isolated from PBMCs. The TCR comes from a human donor in good health. This CDR3 is CASGFTTGPYEQYF. CDR3 bases: TGTGCTAGTGGTTTCACGACAGGGCCCTACGAGCAGTACTTC.